The 15 T cell receptor beta chains in this list originate from one sample, sequenced in a study of blood T cells in healthy people across ages (dated by TCRdb to about 2015). Libraries were prepared through 5' RACE. Instrument on record: Illumina HiSeq 2500. The second PCR ran for roughly 7 to 12 cycles and used a J-beta primer mix along with a sample-barcoded 5' primer. Through fastp at Q25 and MiXCR, TCRdb rebuilt clones from the public reads, retaining in-frame beta chains. Identical CDR3 protein sequences are pooled into one entry, listed with their most common genes and DNA. This sample comprises over a million distinct CDR3 sequences, under 30% of them detected only once. In total, the top ten clones hold 0.65% to 0.75% of the sample. The same sample was also used in a study of T cells of mothers and their children.

Sequencing was performed on blood. The source is a girl aged 2 to 9 in good health.

This clonotype came up a few times. The rearrangement links TRBV12-3 or TRBV12-4 to TRBJ2-5; perhaps TRBD2 as D (6 bases). Trimming removed 1 base at V and 1 base at J, with 13 bases between. This CDR3 comprises 16 residues. The CDR3 bases are TGTGCCAGCAGTTTAGTGAGCGGGCGGCGCCAAGAGACCCAGTACTTC. This sequence encodes CASSLVSGRRQETQYF.

This sequence joins TRBV4-1 and TRBJ1-2; the match to TRBD1 covers 9 bases. CDR1 is MGHRA and CDR2 is YSYEKL in the germline V gene. This CDR3 contains 16 residues. V lost 3 bases and J lost 6; bases outside the gene matches: 11. The CDR3 DNA reads TGCGCCAGCAGCCACGGTCCGGGAACAGGGGGCGATGGCTACACCTTC. It specifies CASSHGPGTGGDGYTF.

V is TRBV4-3 and J is TRBJ2-1; the D is unclear. The V gene's germline CDR1 is LGHNA and CDR2 YSLEER. V lost 0 bases, J lost 4 bases, and 13 bases lay in between. This CDR3 region has 16 residues. The chain's CDR3 is CASSQDRASPYNEQFF. DNA for the CDR3: TGCGCCAGCAGCCAAGACCGGGCTTCACCTTACAATGAGCAGTTCTTC.

This clonotype was found a few times. This chain joins TRBV6-2 or TRBV6-3 and TRBJ1-1, with D possibly TRBD1 on 5 matching bases. Trimming removed 2 bases at V and 6 bases at J, with 16 bases between. Germline CDR1 and CDR2: MNHEY and SVGEGT. This CDR3 spans 15 amino acids. CDR3 in DNA: TGTGCCAGCAGTTACGGGGCTCAGGGTATAGCTGAAGCTTTCTTT. Translation: CASSYGAQGIAEAFF.

J is TRBJ2-5 and V is TRBV12-3 or TRBV12-4, with 9 nucleotides matching TRBD2. The better agreement between TRBJ2-1 and the DNA end casts doubt on the J call. The CDR3 runs to 16 residues. This CDR3 reads CASRPALAGPDNEQFF. CDR3 bases: TGTGCCAGCAGGCCTGCCCTAGCGGGGCCCGACAATGAGCAGTTCTTC.

The sample holds a few counts of this clonotype. The J gene is TRBJ2-3, the V gene TRBV20-1; tentatively, D is TRBD2 (7 bases). The CDR3 is 15 residues long. V was cut by 1 base and J by 5 bases, with 16 bases left in between. The germline CDR1 and CDR2 sequences are DFQATT and SNEGSKA (reference sequence). This CDR3 is CSARAGGGGEDTQYF. CDR3 sequence (DNA): TGCAGTGCTAGAGCTGGAGGAGGGGGGGAAGATACGCAGTATTTT.

V and J are TRBV11-3 and TRBJ2-7, with D possibly TRBD1 on 6 matching bases. Germline CDR1 and CDR2: SGHNT and YENEEA. The ends were cut back, 2 bases at V and 1 base at J, with 12 bases in the middle. The CDR3 is 15 amino acids. Here the CDR3 reads CASSLNWGPSYEQYF. The CDR3 region has the DNA TGTGCCAGCAGCTTAAATTGGGGGCCTTCCTACGAGCAGTACTTC.

The chain uses TRBV5-5 and TRBJ1-1; 7 positions agree with TRBD1. V shed 0 bases and J 3 bases; nucleotides not matched to a gene: 8. The CDR3 has 16 amino acids. Germline CDR1 reads SGHKS; CDR2 reads YYEKEE (reference sequence). CDR3 region: CASSLGLGGEDTEAFF. CDR3 DNA: TGTGCCAGCAGCTTGGGACTAGGGGGCGAAGACACTGAAGCTTTCTTT.

This clonotype was recorded a few times. The rearrangement uses TRBV7-9 and TRBJ2-6; D not resolved. Germline loops: CDR1 SEHNR, CDR2 FQNEAQ (reference sequence). V was shortened by 3 bases and J by 0 bases, with 9 bases between the two germline ends. The CDR3 loop spans 16 amino acids. The CDR3 region has the DNA TGTGCCAGCAGCTTGCAGACCGGCTCTGGGGCCAACGTCCTGACTTTC. This encodes CASSLQTGSGANVLTF.

The chain recombines TRBV10-2 with TRBJ2-1; 10 bases line up with TRBD1. The J call may be wrong; the DNA end is better matched by TRBJ2-7. Germline V gene sequence: CDR1 WSHSY, CDR2 SAAADI. This CDR3 spans 14 amino acids. The CDR3 DNA reads as TGCGCCAGCAGGTCCGGGACAGGGGACAACGAGCAGTACTTC. It is translated as CASRSGTGDNEQYF.

This chain uses TRBV5-1 with TRBJ1-1, with a possible D match to TRBD1 (6 bases). CDR1 and CDR2 from the germline V gene are SGHRS and YFSETQ. The length of the CDR3 is 14 residues. The V and J ends lost 4 bases and 2 bases respectively, with 12 bases between them. CDR3 sequence (DNA): TGCGCCAGCAGCACCCGGGGGCAAAACACTGAAGCTTTCTTT. It codes for CASSTRGQNTEAFF.

CDR3 coding DNA: TGTGCCAGCAGCTCCCAAGCAGGGACTAGCGGGAATGAGCAGTTCTTC. Its protein product is CASSSQAGTSGNEQFF. The J gene is TRBJ2-5, the V gene TRBV5-4; 12 bases match TRBD2. The end of the DNA is better explained by TRBJ2-1, so the J call may be wrong. Germline CDR1 and CDR2: SGHNT and YYREEE (reference sequence). This CDR3 has 16 amino acids.

The CDR3 DNA sequence: TGTGCCAGCTCCCGAGCGCAGCGGACCTACGAGCAGTACTTC. It yields the protein CASSRAQRTYEQYF. The chain recombines TRBV18 with TRBJ2-5; a weak D match, TRBD2 (5 bases). TRBJ2-7 matches the DNA end more closely, so the J call is doubtful. Germline values: CDR1 KGHSH, CDR2 LQKENI. This CDR3 is built from 14 residues.

This chain joins TRBV29-1 and TRBJ2-2, with 10 bases identical to TRBD2. The junction had 2 bases not matched to a gene; V was cut back by 6 bases and J by 7 bases. CDR1 SQVTM and CDR2 ANQGSEA come from the germline V gene. The CDR3 spans 12 residues. The DNA for the CDR3 is TGCAGCGTACTAGCGGGAAACGGGGAGCTGTTTTTT. The encoded protein is CSVLAGNGELFF.

This clonotype has only a few counts. V and J are TRBV2 and TRBJ1-4; maybe TRBD1 (5 bases). The CDR3 is 13 residues long. Looked up from germline, CDR1 is SNHLY and CDR2 is FYNNEI. The V end was cut by 6 bases, the J end by 3 bases, with 8 bases between. The CDR3: CASSGTANEKLFF. DNA for the CDR3: TGTGCCAGCAGCGGGACTGCTAATGAAAAACTGTTTTTT.